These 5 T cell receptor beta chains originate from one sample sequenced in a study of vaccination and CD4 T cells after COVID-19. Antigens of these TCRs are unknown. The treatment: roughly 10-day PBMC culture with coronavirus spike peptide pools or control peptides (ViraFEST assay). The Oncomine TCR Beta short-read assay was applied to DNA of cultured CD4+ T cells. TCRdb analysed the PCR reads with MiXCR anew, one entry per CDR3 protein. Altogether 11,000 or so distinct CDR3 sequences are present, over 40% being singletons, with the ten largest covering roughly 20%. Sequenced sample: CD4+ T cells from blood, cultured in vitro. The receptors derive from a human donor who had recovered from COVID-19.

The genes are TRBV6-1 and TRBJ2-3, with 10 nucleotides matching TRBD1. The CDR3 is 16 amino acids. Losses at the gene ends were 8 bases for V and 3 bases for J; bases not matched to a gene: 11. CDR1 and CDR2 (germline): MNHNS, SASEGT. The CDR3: CASQVIPGQGTDTQYF. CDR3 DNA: TGTGCCAGCCAGGTCATACCGGGACAGGGGACAGATACGCAGTATTTT.

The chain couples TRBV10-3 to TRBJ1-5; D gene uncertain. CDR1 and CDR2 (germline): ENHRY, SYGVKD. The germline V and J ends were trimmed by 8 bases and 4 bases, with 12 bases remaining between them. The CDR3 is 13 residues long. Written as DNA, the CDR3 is TGTGCCATCTCCGGCACAGTTAATCAGCCCCAGCATTTT. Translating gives CAISGTVNQPQHF.

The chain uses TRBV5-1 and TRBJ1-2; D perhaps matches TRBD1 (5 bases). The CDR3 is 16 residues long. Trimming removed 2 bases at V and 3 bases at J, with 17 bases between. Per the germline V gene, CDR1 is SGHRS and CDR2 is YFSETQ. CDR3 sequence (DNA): TGCGCCAGCAGCTTTAAACAGGCTGGGCTGGACTATGGCTACACCTTC. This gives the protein CASSFKQAGLDYGYTF.

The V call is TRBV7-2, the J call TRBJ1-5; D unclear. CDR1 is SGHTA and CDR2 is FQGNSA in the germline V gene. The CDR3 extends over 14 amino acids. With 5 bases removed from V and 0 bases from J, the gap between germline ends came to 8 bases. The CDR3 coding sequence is TGTGCCAGCAGCCCACAGATTAGCAATCAGCCCCAGCATTTT. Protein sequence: CASSPQISNQPQHF.

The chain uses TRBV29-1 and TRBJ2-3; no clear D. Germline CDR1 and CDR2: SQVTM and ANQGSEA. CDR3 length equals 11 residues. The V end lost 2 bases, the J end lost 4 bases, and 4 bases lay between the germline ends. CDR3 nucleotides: TGCAGCGTTGAAAACGCAGATACGCAGTATTTT. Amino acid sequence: CSVENADTQYF.